This T cell receptor beta chain was sequenced for a study of T-cell reconstitution after alpha-beta-depleted transplantation in children. This clonotype has only a few counts. With 3 bases removed from V and 6 bases from J, the gap between germline ends came to 5 bases. The germline gives CDR1 MGHRA, CDR2 YSYEKL. The CDR3 runs 12 residues. Unique molecular identifiers were incorporated into the prepared TCRbeta library. TCRdb redid the calling of the PCR reads with MiXCR, one entry per CDR3 protein. The repertoire holds fewer than 400,000 distinct CDR3 sequences, with about 20% as singletons. The chain links TRBV4-1 to TRBJ2-2; D is unclear. The input for sequencing was PBMCs from the stem cell graft donor, taken from the stem cell graft. The TCR sequence derives from a human donor who donated a stem cell graft to a child with acute myeloid leukemia. CDR3 loop: CASSHTPGELFF. CDR3 nucleotides: TGCGCCAGCAGCCACACCCCCGGGGAGCTGTTTTTT.